This TCR beta chain appears in the sequencing data of a study of cytomegalovirus exposure and HLA in healthy donors. Study-level findings and limits: Highly shared sequence variants in one cluster were likely a sequencing artifact.

Trimming pared 4 bases from V and 0 bases from J, leaving 13 bases between. CDR3 length equals 15 residues. Germline V gene data show CDR1 as SGHNT and CDR2 as YYREEE (reference sequence). Details on this clone: What it binds is unknown. The sample carries other DNA sequences with the same CDR3.

The PCR made use of 60 Vbeta and 13 Jbeta primers. The repertoire was sequenced with immunoSEQ multiplex PCR; TCRdb's copy has only in-frame clones and lacks some. This table holds about 150,000 clones. Sequenced sample: PBMCs. This receptor was identified in a man aged 25 to 40 in good health and CMV-seronegative. V gene TRBV5-4 combines with J gene TRBJ1-2; D call uncertain. The CDR3 spells CASSDQTGANYGYTF. The DNA of the CDR3 is TGTGCCAGCAGCGACCAGACGGGTGCTAACTATGGCTACACCTTC.